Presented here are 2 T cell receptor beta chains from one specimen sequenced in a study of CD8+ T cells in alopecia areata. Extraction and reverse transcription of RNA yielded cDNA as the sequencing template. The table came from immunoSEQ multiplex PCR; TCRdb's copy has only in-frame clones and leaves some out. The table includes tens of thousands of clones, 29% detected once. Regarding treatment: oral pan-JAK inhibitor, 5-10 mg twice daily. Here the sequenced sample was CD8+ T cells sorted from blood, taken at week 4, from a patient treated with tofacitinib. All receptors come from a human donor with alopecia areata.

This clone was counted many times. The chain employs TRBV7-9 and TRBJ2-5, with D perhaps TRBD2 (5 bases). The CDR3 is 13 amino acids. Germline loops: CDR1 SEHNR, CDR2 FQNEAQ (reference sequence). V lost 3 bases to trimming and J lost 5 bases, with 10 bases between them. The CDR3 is CASSFSWEETQYF. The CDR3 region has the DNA TGTGCCAGCAGCTTCTCGTGGGAGGAGACCCAGTACTTC. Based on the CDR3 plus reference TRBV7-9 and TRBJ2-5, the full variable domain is DTGVSQNPRHKITKRGQNVTFRCDPISEHNRLYWYRQTLGQGPEFLTYFQNEAQLEKSRLLSDRFSAERPKGSFSTLEIQRTEQGDSAMYLCASSFSWEETQYFGPGTRLLVL.

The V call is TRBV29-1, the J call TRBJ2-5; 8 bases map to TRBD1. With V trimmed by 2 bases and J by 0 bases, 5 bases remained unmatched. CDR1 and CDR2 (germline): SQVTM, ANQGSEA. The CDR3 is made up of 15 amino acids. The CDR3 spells CSVEFRQGYQETQYF. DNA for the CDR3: TGCAGCGTTGAATTTAGACAGGGGTACCAAGAGACCCAGTACTTC.